This T cell receptor (beta chain) was found in a study of cytomegalovirus exposure and HLA in healthy donors (dated by TCRdb to 2016 to 2017). A note on the overall study: A later analysis indicated that the 120 or so validation repertoires were generated on the platform also employed for the approximately 700 repertoires of the first cohort. The study aimed to test whether cataloging public T cell receptors could reveal signatures of past pathogen exposure. A separate validation cohort of roughly 130 different subjects was used in addition to the approximately 700-subject first cohort. To predict cytomegalovirus infection status, the study brought together high-throughput TCR immunosequencing, statistical association of individual TCRs with disease status, and machine learning. Points the paper makes about the study in general: The validation cohort had no HLA typing available for a later analysis, so co-occurrence within that cohort was assessed over all 120 repertoires. Of the cluster scores, roughly 95% were above 0 in a later analysis, which found that TCRs clustered in the first cohort also tended to co-occur in the approximately 130 validation repertoires. The classifier was reported to diagnose cytomegalovirus status with high specificity and sensitivity in both the original cohort and the validation cohort. A total of 150 or so TCR beta chains were listed by the study as associated with cytomegalovirus. While some public TCRs were present in many individuals, most TCR sequences turned up only very rarely across donors. A few of the identified cytomegalovirus-associated TCR beta chains were confirmed in vitro to be specific for cytomegalovirus antigens. According to the authors, the approach could potentially be generalized to other disease states and immunological phenotypes.

Comment on this clone: The antigen this receptor binds is unknown. Qualities for individual bases were not recorded, and no much larger clone is one base off.

From the cysteine through the phenylalanine, the CDR3 covers 15 amino acids. The read is trimmed to its CDR3 DNA, 45 bases read in frame from base 1. A distance of 9 bases separates the germline ends of V and J, which lose 3 bases and 1 base respectively. The germline V gene sets CDR1 to KGHSH and CDR2 to LQKENI. The donors belonged to the validation cohort of about 120 subjects, which was separate from the approximately 680-subject first cohort. The library was built by means of the immunoSEQ multiplex PCR assay. The original methods were these. A statistical classification framework was built to diagnose cytomegalovirus status from the catalog of TCR beta chain sequences. TCRdb limited this immuneACCESS table to in-frame rearrangements with V and J called. A share of clones is missing; checked studies link under half to unresolved V genes, and the rest is unexplained. V, J and clone size were drawn from that table, and D and trimming were deduced from the DNA. For this sample there are over 150,000 clones; approximately 86% appear just once. Of the sample, 2.1% falls within the top ten clones.

Material for sequencing was PBMCs. The TCR originated in a human donor in good health. The receptor chain draws on TRBV18 and TRBJ2-2, with TRBD1 as a weak D call on 6 bases. The CDR3 region reads CASSPGRGNTGELFF. The DNA is TGTGCCAGCTCACCGGGCAGGGGGAACACCGGGGAGCTGTTTTTT.